The 29 T cell receptor beta chains below all came from one sample that was sequenced in a study of blood T cells in healthy people across ages. It was with a sample-barcoded 5' primer and a J-beta primer mix that a second PCR of roughly 6 to 11 cycles was run. TCRdb fed the 5' RACE reads into MiXCR, producing one record per CDR3 protein. The sample consists of 1 million to 1.2 million distinct CDR3 sequences, approximately 38% of them appearing once. The sequenced sample was blood. These receptor sequences come from a man in his late teens or twenties in good health.

The chain combines TRBV27 with TRBJ1-2, with TRBD1 identical over 8 bases. The germline gives CDR1 MNHEY, CDR2 SMNVEV (reference sequence). The CDR3 contains 15 residues. Losses at the gene ends were 5 bases for V and 4 bases for J; bases not matched to a gene: 9. The CDR3 here is CASSPGQGLVYGYTF. CDR3 coding DNA: TGTGCCAGCAGTCCTGGACAGGGTCTCGTCTATGGCTACACCTTC.

This clonotype was counted between two and nine times. The rearrangement joins TRBV20-1 to TRBJ2-1; 7 bases fit TRBD1. The CDR3 loop spans 15 amino acids. V shed 6 bases and J 3 bases; nucleotides not matched to a gene: 11. CDR1 is DFQATT and CDR2 is SNEGSKA in the germline V gene (reference sequence). The CDR3 DNA reads TGCAGTGCCCCCCCCAGTGACAGGGTCTACAATGAGCAGTTCTTC. The encoded protein is CSAPPSDRVYNEQFF.

Concerning this clonotype: One base away lies a much larger clone, so this may be a sequencing read error. CDR3 DNA sequence: TGTGCCAGCAGTTATAACAGGCGGAACGAGCAGTACTTC. Its translation: CASSYNRRNEQYF. The V call is TRBV12-3 or TRBV12-4, the J call TRBJ2-7; D may be TRBD1 (5 bases). CDR3 length: 13 residues. Trimming cost V 4 bases and J 5 bases, with 12 bases left between them.

The sample holds many counts of this clonotype. V and J are TRBV28 and TRBJ1-2; TRBD1 agrees at 9 bases. CDR1 is MDHEN, CDR2 SYDVKM, per germline. The V and J ends lost 8 bases and 8 bases, in that order; junction bases with no gene match: 9. This CDR3 comprises 13 residues. The CDR3 DNA follows: TGTGCCAGCGCCCTGACAGGGGGAAAGGGCTACACCTTC. Protein product: CASALTGGKGYTF.

This chain links TRBV29-1 with TRBJ1-2, with TRBD1 matching 7 bases. V shed 7 bases and J 4 bases; nucleotides not matched to a gene: 9. CDR1 SQVTM and CDR2 ANQGSEA come from the germline V gene. This CDR3 is built from 13 residues. This chain's CDR3 is CSDRIQGGYGYTF. The CDR3 DNA reads as TGCAGCGATCGGATCCAGGGGGGCTATGGCTACACCTTC.

This clonotype was seen only a few times. This rearrangement joins TRBV10-3 to TRBJ1-1; tentative D call: TRBD1 (5 bases). Trimming removed 2 bases at V and 0 bases at J, with 7 bases between. The CDR3 is 14 amino acids. Germline V lookup: CDR1 ENHRY, CDR2 SYGVKD. The CDR3 DNA reads as TGTGCCATCAGTGAGGGGGCGGTGAACACTGAAGCTTTCTTT. Translation gives CAISEGAVNTEAFF.

Notes on this clonotype: A much larger clone lies a single base off, so this may be a read error. This CDR3 is CSASPPDGSSYELYF. The CDR3 DNA is TGCAGTGCTAGTCCTCCAGACGGGAGCTCCTACGAGCTGTACTTC. This chain connects TRBV20-1 to TRBJ2-7; D perhaps matches TRBD2 (6 bases). CDR3 length: 15 residues. Germline V lookup: CDR1 DFQATT, CDR2 SNEGSKA (reference sequence).

V usage is TRBV6-5 and J usage is TRBJ1-5; D not certain. V was shortened by 6 bases and J by 1 base, with 10 bases between the two germline ends. In germline, CDR1 is MNHEY, CDR2 SVGAGI. The CDR3 length is 14 residues. CDR3: CASSPASSNQPQHF. CDR3 in DNA: TGTGCCAGCAGCCCGGCGTCGAGCAATCAGCCCCAGCATTTT.

This clonotype was detected only a few times. The gene calls are TRBV5-1 and TRBJ1-1; tentatively, D is TRBD1 (5 bases). The CDR3 is made up of 14 amino acids. CDR1 SGHRS and CDR2 YFSETQ come from the germline V gene. V lost 2 bases, J lost 2 bases, and 10 bases lay in between. In DNA form, the CDR3 reads TGCGCCAGCAGCTTTTTCGACAGAAACACTGAAGCTTTCTTT. Translated: CASSFFDRNTEAFF. Looking up the rest from reference TRBV5-1 and TRBJ1-1 gives the full variable domain: KAGVTQTPRYLIKTRGQQVTLSCSPISGHRSVSWYQQTPGQGLQFLFEYFSETQRNKGNFPGRFSGRQFSNSRSEMNVSTLELGDSALYLCASSFFDRNTEAFFGQGTRLTVV.

The chain uses TRBV7-9 and TRBJ2-3; D gene unclear. This CDR3 region has 14 residues. V was cut by 3 bases and J by 0 bases, with 7 bases left in between. Germline loops: CDR1 SEHNR, CDR2 FQNEAQ (reference sequence). The CDR3 sequence is CASSFLTSTDTQYF. CDR3 DNA: TGTGCCAGCAGCTTCCTGACCAGCACAGATACGCAGTATTTT.

J is TRBJ1-1 and V is TRBV4-1, with a tentative D call TRBD1 (6 bases). The CDR3 runs to 16 residues. Looked up from germline, CDR1 is MGHRA and CDR2 is YSYEKL. Trimming removed 2 bases at V and 5 bases at J, with 18 bases between. CDR3 sequence (DNA): TGCGCCAGCAGCCAACAACCTGCAGGGGAAGGAACTGAAGCTTTCTTT. Translated, it gives CASSQQPAGEGTEAFF.

The V gene is TRBV5-1, the J gene TRBJ1-1; TRBD1 matches at 7 bases. Trimming removed 4 bases from V and 4 bases from J; junction bases left unmatched: 7. The CDR3 is made up of 14 amino acids. Looked up from germline, CDR1 is SGHRS and CDR2 is YFSETQ. CDR3: CASSPQAGGTEAFF. Written as DNA, the CDR3 is TGCGCCAGCAGCCCCCAAGCAGGGGGCACTGAAGCTTTCTTT.

The chain joins TRBV13 to TRBJ1-1; 8 bases agree with TRBD1. V shed 8 bases and J 5 bases; nucleotides not matched to a gene: 10. Germline CDR1 is PRHDT and CDR2 is FYEKMQ (reference sequence). The CDR3 length is 14 residues. Written as DNA, the CDR3 is TGTGCCAGCGCCCCGGACAGGGTTGGAACTGAAGCTTTCTTT. Translating it yields CASAPDRVGTEAFF.

The sample holds many counts of this clonotype. The CDR3 nucleotides are TGCAGTGCTTCGAGCGTCCGCCGGTACAATGAGCAGTTCTTC. This translates into CSASSVRRYNEQFF. The J gene is TRBJ2-1, the V gene TRBV20-1; D uncertain. V dropped 5 bases and J dropped 4 bases, with 15 bases sitting between them. This CDR3 region has 14 residues. The germline V gene has CDR1 DFQATT and CDR2 SNEGSKA (reference sequence).

This clonotype was detected only a few times. This chain links TRBV18 with TRBJ2-3, with a tentative D call TRBD1 (6 bases). V was pared by 3 bases and J by 3 bases, with 16 bases between. The CDR3 runs to 16 residues. The germline V gene has CDR1 KGHSH and CDR2 LQKENI. The CDR3 is CASSPVPGQGTDTQYF. CDR3 DNA: TGTGCCAGCTCACCTGTACCGGGACAAGGGACAGATACGCAGTATTTT.

This chain joins TRBV18 and TRBJ1-1; D gene unclear. Trimming left V 1 base short and J 7 bases short, with 22 bases between. Germline CDR1 is KGHSH and CDR2 is LQKENI. The CDR3 is 17 amino acids. CDR3 DNA sequence: TGTGCCAGCTCACCACTAACCACCCTGACTGACCCTAATGAAGCTTTCTTT. Translating gives CASSPLTTLTDPNEAFF.

This chain uses TRBV29-1 with TRBJ1-1; D is undetermined. The V end was cut by 4 bases, the J end by 2 bases, with 11 bases between. The germline CDR1 and CDR2 sequences are SQVTM and ANQGSEA. This CDR3 has 13 amino acids. The CDR3 loop is CSVGGPLNTEAFF. The DNA of the CDR3 is TGCAGCGTTGGAGGTCCCCTTAACACTGAAGCTTTCTTT.

Worth noting for this clonotype: Sequence at one end of the junction differs from germline and may be a read error. The rearrangement uses TRBV5-1 and TRBJ2-3, with a possible D match to TRBD2 (5 bases). The length of the CDR3 is 15 residues. Germline V lookup: CDR1 SGHRS, CDR2 YFSETQ. The CDR3 DNA sequence: TGCGCCAGCAGCCTCCGGGTTTCTAGCACAGATACACAGTATTTT. Translated, it gives CASSLRVSSTDTQYF.

This clonotype appeared many times. This chain links TRBV4-3 with TRBJ1-1; D gene unclear. This CDR3 is built from 13 residues. Germline CDR1 reads LGHNA; CDR2 reads YSLEER. V gave up 0 bases and J gave up 2 bases, with 4 bases separating them. CDR3: CASSQDPNTEAFF. CDR3 nucleotide sequence: TGCGCCAGCAGCCAAGACCCCAACACTGAAGCTTTCTTT.

This chain's CDR3 is CASSLVGVLNTGELFF. Here the CDR3 DNA reads TGTGCCAGCAGCTTAGTGGGCGTTTTGAACACCGGGGAGCTGTTTTTT. The chain is built from TRBV7-2 and TRBJ2-2; D is uncertain. The V and J ends lost 1 base and 1 base respectively, with 10 bases between them. CDR3 length: 16 amino acids. The germline V gene has CDR1 SGHTA and CDR2 FQGNSA.

This clonotype was detected a few times. The genes are TRBV6-6 and TRBJ2-3, with D maybe TRBD2 (6 bases). Per germline, CDR1 MNHNY and CDR2 SVGAGI (reference sequence). Trimming shortened V by 0 bases and J by 5 bases, and 15 bases separated the two germline ends. This CDR3 is built from 16 residues. CDR3 loop: CASSYSTLGGEDTQYF. The CDR3 DNA is TGTGCCAGCAGTTACTCAACCTTGGGGGGTGAAGATACGCAGTATTTT.

CDR3: CASSSPRAGYGYTF. The CDR3 region has the DNA TGTGCCAGCAGCTCCCCGCGGGCTGGCTATGGCTACACCTTC. This chain uses TRBV7-9 with TRBJ1-2, with unresolved D. Germline V gives CDR1 SEHNR, CDR2 FQNEAQ (reference sequence). The V end was cut by 4 bases, the J end by 4 bases, with 13 bases between. This CDR3 is built from 14 residues.

This clonotype was counted between two and nine times. The chain has TRBV7-2 and TRBJ2-3; tentative D call: TRBD1 (5 bases). The CDR3 is made up of 15 amino acids. V was clipped by 7 bases and J by 2 bases, with 16 bases between them. The germline CDR1 and CDR2 sequences are SGHTA and FQGNSA. CDR3 residues: CASNSLGVNTDTQYF. The CDR3 nucleotides read TGTGCCAGCAACAGTTTAGGGGTTAACACAGATACGCAGTATTTT.

This clonotype was detected only a few times. The genes are TRBV4-1 and TRBJ2-3; 9 nucleotides align to TRBD1. CDR3 size: 15 residues. V was clipped by 5 bases and J by 3 bases; unmatched bases: 6. Germline lookup yields CDR1 MGHRA and CDR2 YSYEKL. The CDR3 region has the DNA TGCGCCAGCAGCAGGGACAGGGCGTTTACAGATACGCAGTATTTT. Amino acid sequence: CASSRDRAFTDTQYF.

J is TRBJ2-1 and V is TRBV29-1, with 8 positions matching TRBD1. The germline V gene has CDR1 SQVTM and CDR2 ANQGSEA. The V gene end was trimmed by 6 bases and the J gene end by 1 base; junction bases not matched to a gene: 5. The CDR3 sequence is 14 residues long. The CDR3 sequence is CSVTRQGSYNEQFF. The DNA for the CDR3 is TGCAGCGTCACACGACAGGGGTCCTACAATGAGCAGTTCTTC.

The chain carries TRBV10-3 and TRBJ2-7; tentatively, D is TRBD1 (6 bases). CDR3 length: 17 residues. With 11 bases removed from V and 4 bases from J, the gap between germline ends came to 30 bases. In germline, CDR1 is ENHRY, CDR2 SYGVKD. The CDR3 DNA sequence: TGTGCCCCCAACGGTACAGGGCCCAACGAGGTCTGGTACGAGCAGTACTTC. It translates to CAPNGTGPNEVWYEQYF.

This chain links TRBV7-9 with TRBJ2-3; maybe TRBD2 (6 bases). With 2 bases removed from V and 2 bases from J, the gap between germline ends came to 14 bases. The CDR3 runs 16 residues. The germline CDR1 and CDR2 sequences are SEHNR and FQNEAQ (reference sequence). The CDR3 sequence: CASSLYGTPNTDTQYF. The CDR3 coding sequence is TGTGCCAGCAGCTTATACGGGACTCCAAACACAGATACGCAGTATTTT.

This clonotype was detected only a few times. The chain is built from TRBV7-9 and TRBJ1-1; no clear D gene. Trimming cost V 2 bases and J 4 bases, with 17 bases left between them. Germline assignment: CDR1 SEHNR and CDR2 FQNEAQ (reference sequence). The CDR3 runs to 16 residues. CDR3 bases: TGTGCCAGCAGCTTACGAGCCTCAGGTCCCCGCACTGAAGCTTTCTTT. Translating it yields CASSLRASGPRTEAFF.

This clonotype appeared a few times. This sequence joins TRBV2 and TRBJ2-5; 7 bases line up with TRBD1. The V gene end was trimmed by 6 bases and the J gene end by 1 base; junction bases not matched to a gene: 11. Germline values: CDR1 SNHLY, CDR2 FYNNEI. The CDR3 covers 16 residues. The CDR3 coding sequence is TGTGCCAGCAGGAGCCGACAGGGTCCGAGCCAAGAGACCCAGTACTTC. Encoded protein: CASRSRQGPSQETQYF. The full variable domain, rest sourced from reference TRBV2 and TRBJ2-5, is EPEVTQTPSHQVTQMGQEVILRCVPISNHLYFYWYRQILGQKVEFLVSFYNNEISEKSEIFDDQFSVERPDGSNFTLKIRSTKLEDSAMYFCASRSRQGPSQETQYFGPGTRLLVL.